Reported below is one T cell receptor beta chain. This clone was seen ten or more times. The specificity of this receptor is unknown. Base-call qualities are not available, and no considerably larger clone is one nucleotide away. The receptor library was made with PCR. Sequencing instrument: Illumina HiSeq 4000. High-throughput sequencing was used to profile the CDR3 region of the TCR beta-chain in every patient. The paper's processing steps were these. A classifier to discriminate distant-metastatic papillary thyroid cancer patients was built from CDR3 differences across clinicopathological groups. The Shannon index was used to measure repertoire diversity, and the Morisita-Horn index was used to measure how similar tumor and blood repertoires were. TCRdb passed the public sequencing reads through fastp at Q25 and MiXCR, retaining productive beta sequences. These V and J calls originate from TCRdb's pipeline instead of the authors' own analysis. Present in this sample are 35,000 to 50,000 clones, 19% of which were seen just once. The ten largest account for about 17% of the sample.

The data were taken from a study of metastatic and nonmetastatic thyroid tumors (dated by TCRdb to 2020 to 2022). Broadly, across the study: Repertoires from peripheral blood and from tumor or nodule tissue samples of malignant and benign thyroid patients were compared.

No patient had received any treatment before thyroid surgery. Patient clinical samples collected from about 2011 to 2019 were retrospectively analysed using T-cell receptor beta sequencing. General conclusions and limits of the study: In both blood and tumor samples, malignant tumors were reported to have significantly higher TCR beta diversity than benign nodules.

This sequence originates from a female donor with papillary thyroid cancer or a benign thyroid nodule (not recorded which). Some clones in this sample may be carry-over from other donors' samples. The sequencing sample was made of blood.

The DNA reads TGTGCCAGCAGTACCAGTCTAACCGGGACAGTGAACACTGAAGCTTTCTTT. This translates into CASSTSLTGTVNTEAFF. The chain links TRBV6-2 or TRBV6-3 with TRBJ1-1, with 7 middle bases fitting TRBD1. Counted from cysteine to phenylalanine, this CDR3 has 17 amino acids. CDR3 DNA only is kept here, 51 bases in frame from base 1. For CDR1 and CDR2, the germline V gene lists MNHEY and SVGEGT. Relative to germline, V is missing 5 bases and J is missing 0 bases, with 12 bases of the junction outside any gene match.